These 27 T cell receptor beta chains were sequenced from one sample in a study of blood T cell repertoires in COVID-19. Some clones are missing from TCRdb's copy, which holds only in-frame ones; the method was immunoSEQ multiplex PCR. This table holds some 400,000 clones, approximately 87% found once. Sequenced input: PBMCs or T cells enriched from blood (not recorded which). The receptors derive from a man aged 25-45 years who had recovered from COVID-19.

The chain is built from TRBV5-1 and TRBJ1-4, with TRBD1 as a possible D gene (6 bases). The V gene's germline CDR1 is SGHRS and CDR2 YFSETQ. The CDR3 has 18 residues. V was clipped by 9 bases and J by 4 bases, with 28 bases between them. CDR3 protein: CATGTGPQSGTDNEKLFF. As DNA, the CDR3 is TGCGCCACCGGAACAGGGCCCCAATCCGGGACGGATAATGAAAAACTGTTTTTT.

This clone was picked up one time. This chain uses TRBV11-2 with TRBJ2-5, with 8 bases identical to TRBD2. Germline CDR1 and CDR2: SGHAT and FQNNGV. V lost 4 bases and J lost 4; bases outside the gene matches: 2. The CDR3 contains 13 residues. CDR3 sequence: CASSSGGRETQYF. Here the CDR3 DNA reads TGTGCCAGCAGCTCGGGGGGGCGAGAGACCCAGTACTTC.

The J gene is TRBJ1-3, the V gene TRBV7-2; no clear D gene. The CDR3 covers 16 residues. Between the trimmed V and J ends, which lost 3 bases and 0 bases, there was a span of 12 bases. Per the germline V gene, CDR1 is SGHTA and CDR2 is FQGNSA. CDR3 DNA: TGTGCCAGCAGCTTGGACGGGAGACTCTCTGGAAACACCATATATTTT. Translating it yields CASSLDGRLSGNTIYF.

This chain joins TRBV9 and TRBJ1-2; 7 bases are shared with TRBD1. The CDR3 sequence is 15 residues long. Germline lookup yields CDR1 SGDLS and CDR2 YYNGEE. J was trimmed by 5 bases and V by 2 bases; bases with no gene match: 9. CDR3 protein: CASSVQPGQTYGYTF. The CDR3 DNA reads as TGTGCCAGCAGCGTGCAGCCGGGACAGACATATGGCTACACCTTC.

The V call is TRBV9, the J call TRBJ2-3; tentative D call: TRBD1 (6 bases). The CDR3 runs to 15 residues. The V and J ends lost 3 bases and 1 base respectively, with 12 bases between them. The V gene's germline CDR1 is SGDLS and CDR2 YYNGEE. CDR3 region: CASSAPGHGTDTQYF. The DNA for the CDR3 is TGTGCCAGCAGCGCCCCGGGACACGGCACAGATACGCAGTATTTT.

This chain uses TRBV11-2 with TRBJ1-3; D uncertain. V was clipped by 4 bases and J by 4 bases, with 11 bases between them. Germline CDR1 SGHAT, CDR2 FQNNGV. CDR3 size: 14 residues. CDR3 in amino acids: CASSSKGGGNTIYF. CDR3 DNA sequence: TGTGCCAGCAGCTCCAAGGGAGGGGGAAACACCATATATTTT.

This clone has a handful of counts. This sequence joins TRBV13 and TRBJ1-2, with a possible D match to TRBD1 (5 bases). The CDR3 covers 15 residues. Trimming cost V 2 bases and J 8 bases, with 18 bases left between them. Looked up from germline, CDR1 is PRHDT and CDR2 is FYEKMQ (reference sequence). CDR3 sequence (DNA): TGTGCCAGCAGCTTAAGTAGCGGGCAGGCAGGGGGCTACACCTTC. This sequence encodes CASSLSSGQAGGYTF.

V gene TRBV19 combines with J gene TRBJ1-5; D not certain. Trimming stripped 3 bases from V and 2 bases from J, with 8 bases between. The CDR3 loop spans 14 amino acids. From germline, CDR1 is LNHDA and CDR2 SQIVND (reference sequence). This CDR3 reads CASSIEAGNQPQHF. The CDR3 DNA reads TGTGCCAGTAGTATTGAGGCAGGCAATCAGCCCCAGCATTTT.

The chain joins TRBV20-1 to TRBJ1-4; 7 bases are a match to TRBD1. After removal of 5 bases from V and 13 bases from J, the junction contained 7 bases not matched to a gene. Germline loops: CDR1 DFQATT, CDR2 SNEGSKA (reference sequence). CDR3 length equals 11 residues. CDR3 residues: CSASTGMGLFF. CDR3 sequence (DNA): TGCAGTGCTTCGACAGGGATGGGACTGTTTTTT.

This chain joins TRBV6-6 and TRBJ1-2; D uncertain. Trimming removed 11 bases from V and 3 bases from J, with 19 bases in between. The CDR3 totals 14 residues. Germline CDR1 is MNHNY and CDR2 is SVGAGI (reference sequence). The CDR3 nucleotides read TGTGCCGCACAAGACCCCGGCGGGCACTATGGCTACACCTTC. Translation gives CAAQDPGGHYGYTF.

The rearrangement uses TRBV10-3 and TRBJ2-3; 9 bases fit TRBD1. The germline gives CDR1 ENHRY, CDR2 SYGVKD. After removal of 11 bases from V and 3 bases from J, the junction contained 9 bases not matched to a gene. This CDR3 contains 14 residues. In nucleotides, the CDR3 is TGTGCCGTAATGAGGGGACAGGGTACAGATACGCAGTATTTT. This codes for CAVMRGQGTDTQYF.

This clone was counted between two and nine times. Distinct nucleotide sequences in the sample also encode this CDR3. V and J are TRBV12-3 or TRBV12-4 and TRBJ2-1; D gene ambiguous. V gave up 3 bases and J gave up 3 bases, with 3 bases separating them. The CDR3 is made up of 12 amino acids. The CDR3 here is CASSFSYNEQFF. In nucleotides, the CDR3 is TGTGCCAGCAGTTTCAGCTACAATGAGCAGTTCTTC.

The genes are TRBV20-1 and TRBJ2-7; a weak D match, TRBD1 (5 bases). The V and J ends lost 3 bases and 6 bases respectively, with 18 bases between them. The CDR3 sequence is 14 residues long. In germline, CDR1 is DFQATT, CDR2 SNEGSKA (reference sequence). The CDR3 here is CSASRPGLPSEQYF. The DNA of the CDR3 is TGCAGTGCTAGTCGGCCAGGGTTACCTTCCGAGCAGTACTTC.

The chain recombines TRBV4-3 with TRBJ1-1; TRBD1 might be the D (6 bases). Germline assignment: CDR1 LGHNA and CDR2 YSLEER. The CDR3 length is 15 residues. Trimming cost V 3 bases and J 1 base, with 12 bases left between them. CDR3 DNA: TGCGCCAGCAGCCAGGTAGACAGGAAGAACACTGAAGCTTTCTTT. Amino acid sequence: CASSQVDRKNTEAFF.

This clone has just one count. This chain connects TRBV9 to TRBJ1-4; D not certain. The CDR3 totals 13 residues. Trimming removed 4 bases at V and 12 bases at J, with 16 bases between. CDR1 SGDLS and CDR2 YYNGEE come from the germline V gene. CDR3 sequence (DNA): TGTGCCAGCAGCCCAGGACCGGGAGCGGAACTGTTTTTT. As protein: CASSPGPGAELFF.

The chain joins TRBV2 to TRBJ2-1, with 7 bases aligning to TRBD2. CDR3 length equals 16 residues. Trimming removed 4 bases from V and 9 bases from J; junction bases left unmatched: 15. CDR1 and CDR2 (germline): SNHLY, FYNNEI. As DNA, the CDR3 is TGTGCCAGCAGTGTGGGGGACTATCAACTCAACGCTGAGCAGTTCTTC. Encoded protein: CASSVGDYQLNAEQFF.

DNA for the CDR3: TGTGCCAGCAGTTTAGAGGGACTAGCGGGGGGCACAGATACGCAGTATTTT. Its protein is CASSLEGLAGGTDTQYF. V gene TRBV27 combines with J gene TRBJ2-3; TRBD2 aligns across 14 bases. Germline CDR1 and CDR2: MNHEY and SMNVEV (reference sequence). With 2 bases clipped from V and 1 base from J, the junction kept 2 bases outside the gene matches. The length of the CDR3 is 17 residues.

The chain employs TRBV30 and TRBJ1-2; unclear D gene. Per the germline V gene, CDR1 is GTSNPN and CDR2 is SVGIG (reference sequence). Trimming stripped 7 bases from V and 6 bases from J, with 18 bases between. CDR3 size: 13 residues. The CDR3 region has the DNA TGTGCCTCGTCCGCCAACGGGGTAAATGGCTACACCTTC. Translating it yields CASSANGVNGYTF.

The chain combines TRBV18 with TRBJ2-7; TRBD1 aligns across 7 bases. This CDR3 spans 17 amino acids. CDR1 and CDR2 (germline): KGHSH, LQKENI. V shed 0 bases and J 4 bases; nucleotides not matched to a gene: 12. The CDR3 region is CASSPPGLGAGGYEQYF. The CDR3 DNA sequence: TGTGCCAGCTCACCACCTGGCCTGGGGGCAGGGGGTTACGAGCAGTACTTC.

This clone has more than one count but fewer than ten. Written as DNA, the CDR3 is TGTGCCAGCAGAACCCGGGGCACCGGGGAGCTGTTTTTT. This gives the protein CASRTRGTGELFF. V is TRBV13 and J is TRBJ2-2, with D possibly being TRBD2 (5 bases). The V end lost 6 bases, the J end lost 4 bases, and 9 bases lay between the germline ends. Looked up from germline, CDR1 is PRHDT and CDR2 is FYEKMQ (reference sequence). The CDR3 is 13 residues long.

The DNA for the CDR3 is TGTGCCATCAGGGGAGAAGCTAATGAAAAACTGTTTTTT. Protein: CAIRGEANEKLFF. J is TRBJ1-4 and V is TRBV10-3; D not resolved. This CDR3 is 13 amino acids long. Deletions cut 6 bases from V and 3 bases from J, with 8 bases between. CDR1 ENHRY and CDR2 SYGVKD come from the germline V gene.

The chain combines TRBV6-6 with TRBJ1-2; 10 nucleotides align to TRBD1. Per the germline V gene, CDR1 is MNHNY and CDR2 is SVGAGI (reference sequence). This CDR3 region has 15 residues. V shed 6 bases, J shed 4 bases, and the junction held 8 bases outside the gene matches. Here the CDR3 DNA reads TGTGCCAGCAGCCCCCCGGGACAGGGGAGCTATGGCTACACCTTC. Translated: CASSPPGQGSYGYTF.

The chain combines TRBV27 with TRBJ2-3; a possible D gene is TRBD2 (6 bases). This CDR3 contains 15 residues. Trimming shortened V by 8 bases and J by 2 bases, and 17 bases separated the two germline ends. Germline CDR1 is MNHEY and CDR2 is SMNVEV (reference sequence). CDR3 sequence reads: CASHLTGGNTDTQYF. DNA of the CDR3: TGTGCCAGCCACCTAACTGGGGGGAACACAGATACGCAGTATTTT.

The chain couples TRBV10-3 to TRBJ1-6, with no clear D. Trimming pared 7 bases from V and 10 bases from J, leaving 14 bases between. The CDR3 sequence is 13 residues long. CDR1 ENHRY and CDR2 SYGVKD come from the germline V gene. The CDR3 bases are TGTGCCATCAACCTCGGGGTGGGCTCACCCCTCCACTTT. Protein sequence: CAINLGVGSPLHF.

The chain uses TRBV18 and TRBJ1-3, with D perhaps TRBD1 (6 bases). V was clipped by 3 bases and J by 2 bases, with 17 bases between them. Germline CDR1 reads KGHSH; CDR2 reads LQKENI. The CDR3 is 17 residues long. Written as DNA, the CDR3 is TGTGCCAGCTCACCGCGGACAGCTTTGGCCCCTGGAAACACCATATATTTT. This codes for CASSPRTALAPGNTIYF.

The chain has TRBV20-1 and TRBJ1-4, with D possibly matching TRBD1 (5 bases). Germline V gene lookup returns CDR1 DFQATT and CDR2 SNEGSKA (reference sequence). V lost 3 bases and J 11 bases, leaving 10 bases between the germline ends. This CDR3 is 11 amino acids long. The CDR3 region is CSARDTEKLFF. In DNA form, the CDR3 reads TGCAGTGCTAGGGACACCGAGAAACTGTTTTTT.

This clone has just a few counts. CDR3 sequence: CASSWDRGPGYTF. The CDR3 DNA reads as TGTGCCAGCTCCTGGGACAGGGGGCCTGGCTACACCTTC. This chain joins TRBV18 and TRBJ1-2, with 12 nucleotides matching TRBD1. This CDR3 has 13 residues. The trim removed 6 bases at V and 7 bases at J, leaving 3 bases unmatched. Germline assignment: CDR1 KGHSH and CDR2 LQKENI.